Included here is one T cell receptor beta chain sequence, with context. These data come from a study of cytomegalovirus exposure and HLA in healthy donors. A multiplex PCR was run with 60 Vbeta primers and 13 Jbeta primers. Sequenced by immunoSEQ multiplex PCR; TCRdb stores in-frame clones only, minus some. The table lists around 180,000 clones, over 75% of them singletons. This clonotype originated in a man aged 18 to 29 in good health and CMV-seronegative. Sequencing was carried out using PBMCs.

CDR3 in amino acids: CASRDRGEQETQYF. The CDR3 coding sequence is TGTGCCAGCAGGGACCGGGGGGAGCAAGAGACCCAGTACTTC. J is TRBJ2-5 and V is TRBV6-1, with TRBD2 matching over 7 bases. This CDR3 region has 14 residues. Per the germline V gene, CDR1 is MNHNS and CDR2 is SASEGT. Trimming took 6 bases from V and 2 from J; bases not matched to a gene: 6.